A single sample gave rise to the 5 T cell receptor beta chains below, sequenced in a study of blood T cell repertoires in COVID-19. Using immunoSEQ multiplex PCR, the repertoire was profiled, and TCRdb retains in-frame clones only, with some absent. The table records roughly 170,000 clones, about 88% of them present only once. The sequencing input was peripheral blood. These receptors were taken from a man aged 60-69 years with acute or convalescent COVID-19.

This sequence joins TRBV19 and TRBJ2-1; 10 bases are a match to TRBD1. Germline V gene lookup returns CDR1 LNHDA and CDR2 SQIVND (reference sequence). CDR3 length equals 14 residues. Trimming at V came to 6 bases and at J to 6 bases, leaving 5 bases not matched to a gene. CDR3 amino acids: CASRMGQGFNEQFF. For the CDR3, the DNA is TGTGCCAGTAGGATGGGACAGGGGTTCAATGAGCAGTTCTTC.

V is TRBV6-1 and J is TRBJ1-5; the D gene is possibly TRBD1 (5 bases). V lost 2 bases to trimming and J lost 4 bases, with 9 bases between them. CDR1 is MNHNS, CDR2 SASEGT, per germline. The CDR3 totals 14 residues. The CDR3 DNA follows: TGTGCCAGCAGTGAACACAGGAGAAATCAGCCCCAGCATTTT. Translation gives CASSEHRRNQPQHF.

This chain connects TRBV11-3 to TRBJ1-1; D is unresolved. The length of the CDR3 is 13 residues. In germline, CDR1 is SGHNT, CDR2 YENEEA. V lost 4 bases, J lost 4 bases, and 10 bases lay in between. The CDR3 spells CASSSGGSTEAFF. The CDR3 nucleotides read TGTGCCAGCAGCTCGGGAGGGAGCACTGAAGCTTTCTTT.

A word on this clone: Other DNA sequences in this specimen translate into the identical CDR3. The J gene is TRBJ2-5, the V gene TRBV5-1; the D gene is possibly TRBD2 (5 bases). The length of the CDR3 is 14 residues. CDR1 SGHRS and CDR2 YFSETQ come from the germline V gene. Trimming shortened V by 0 bases and J by 5 bases, and 11 bases separated the two germline ends. CDR3 nucleotide sequence: TGCGCCAGCAGCTTGGGACGGGGTGCTGAGACCCAGTACTTC. Amino acids: CASSLGRGAETQYF.

CDR3 sequence: CATSSLTRTLPYEQYV. The CDR3 nucleotides read TGTGCCACCAGCAGCTTAACCCGGACACTACCCTACGAGCAGTACGTC. J is TRBJ2-7 and V is TRBV15; TRBD1 might be the D (5 bases). Looked up from germline, CDR1 is LNHNV and CDR2 is YYDKDF (reference sequence). The CDR3 has 16 amino acids. The V gene lost 3 bases and the J gene lost 2 bases, with 17 bases spanning the gap.